This T cell receptor beta chain was retrieved from a study of T cell repertoires in cytomegalovirus infection. The CDR3 contains 13 residues. Germline-derived CDR1 and CDR2 are LNHDA and SQIVND (reference sequence). V was shortened by 7 bases and J by 0 bases, with 7 bases between the two germline ends. One entry per CDR3 protein results from TCRdb running MiXCR on the reads. The data hold more than 350,000 distinct CDR3 sequences, with roughly 30% observed a single time. This clonotype occurred a few times. The rearrangement links TRBV19 to TRBJ1-5, with D hard to call. Sequencing was carried out using PBMCs. This sequence originates from a human donor in good health (CMV status not recorded). Some clones in this sample may be carry-over from other donors' samples. The CDR3 loop reads CASTPYSNQPQHF. For the CDR3, the DNA is TGTGCCAGTACCCCGTATAGCAATCAGCCCCAGCATTTT.